Below are 23 T cell receptor beta chains sequenced from a single sample in a study of identical twins. TCRdb reprocessed the 5' RACE reads via MiXCR and lists one record per CDR3 protein. The data hold 250,000 to 350,000 distinct CDR3 sequences, with roughly 8.6% observed a single time. This sample also belongs to another study, concerning yellow fever vaccine responses in identical twins.

The source material was memory (CD45RO+) T cells sorted from blood. Receptor source: a woman under 30 in good health.

Only a few counts were recorded for this clonotype. This chain uses TRBV6-1 with TRBJ1-6, with TRBD1 as a possible D gene (5 bases). The CDR3 extends over 14 amino acids. CDR1 and CDR2 from the germline V gene are MNHNS and SASEGT. With 4 bases removed from V and 7 bases from J, the gap between germline ends came to 11 bases. The DNA of the CDR3 is TGTGCCAGCAGTGCCAGGGACGACAATTCACCCCTCCACTTT. Its translation: CASSARDDNSPLHF.

This clonotype was observed many times. CDR3 in amino acids: CASTLTSGKGVYEQYF. The CDR3 DNA reads TGTGCCAGCACCCTGACTAGCGGGAAAGGGGTCTACGAGCAGTACTTC. The V and J genes are TRBV7-9 and TRBJ2-7, with 11 bases identical to TRBD2. Germline CDR1 SEHNR, CDR2 FQNEAQ (reference sequence). The CDR3 length is 16 residues. V lost 7 bases, J lost 3 bases, and 11 bases stayed unmatched.

The genes are TRBV10-3 and TRBJ1-5; D remains unclear. CDR3 length: 15 residues. The germline CDR1 and CDR2 sequences are ENHRY and SYGVKD. Trimming pared 8 bases from V and 0 bases from J, leaving 14 bases between. CDR3 region: CAIQAGLNSNQPQHF. CDR3 nucleotides: TGTGCCATCCAAGCGGGCCTCAATAGCAATCAGCCCCAGCATTTT.

This clonotype was seen a few times. The chain combines TRBV10-3 with TRBJ1-3; no clear D. This CDR3 is 14 amino acids long. Trimming stripped 6 bases from V and 2 bases from J, with 11 bases between. Germline V lookup: CDR1 ENHRY, CDR2 SYGVKD. The CDR3 DNA sequence: TGTGCCATCAGGGGCGGGAGCCCTGGAAACACCATATATTTT. Amino acid sequence: CAIRGGSPGNTIYF.

The rearrangement links TRBV25-1 to TRBJ2-5; 10 positions agree with TRBD1. CDR1 MGHDK and CDR2 SYGVNS come from the germline V gene. The CDR3 spans 16 residues. Germline trimming cut 3 bases from V and 3 bases from J; bases unmatched to any gene: 7. The CDR3 protein is CASSEAGQGSEETQYF. For the CDR3, the DNA is TGTGCCAGCAGTGAGGCGGGACAGGGGTCCGAAGAGACCCAGTACTTC.

This clonotype was found many times. The rearrangement uses TRBV25-1 and TRBJ2-3; 10 bases map to TRBD2. The CDR3 runs to 15 residues. Germline V lookup: CDR1 MGHDK, CDR2 SYGVNS. J lost 2 bases, V lost 5 bases, and 4 bases had no gene match. CDR3 coding DNA: TGTGCCAGCAGTTTCAGCGGGGGGGCCACAGATACGCAGTATTTT. Translated, it gives CASSFSGGATDTQYF.

Many counts were recorded for this clonotype. V gene TRBV5-6 combines with J gene TRBJ1-1, with 8 positions matching TRBD1. Losses at the gene ends were 3 bases for V and 1 base for J; bases not matched to a gene: 5. This CDR3 comprises 15 residues. In germline, CDR1 is SGHDT, CDR2 YYEEEE. The CDR3 protein is CASSSSDRANTEAFF. The DNA of the CDR3 is TGTGCCAGCAGCTCCTCGGACAGGGCGAACACTGAAGCTTTCTTT. Looking up the rest from reference TRBV5-6 and TRBJ1-1 gives the full variable domain: DAGVTQSPTHLIKTRGQQVTLRCSPKSGHDTVSWYQQALGQGPQFIFQYYEEEERQRGNFPDRFSGHQFPNYSSELNVNALLLGDSALYLCASSSSDRANTEAFFGQGTRLTVV.

A note on this clonotype: This may be a read error, as it is one base from a much larger clone. V gene TRBV6-5 combines with J gene TRBJ2-1, with D perhaps TRBD1 (5 bases). CDR1 and CDR2 from the germline V gene are MNHEY and SVGAGI. The CDR3 spans 13 residues. Here the CDR3 reads CASTYERDSEQFF. The DNA of the CDR3 is TGTGCCAGCACTTACGAAAGAGACAGTGAGCAGTTCTTC.

The chain has TRBV24-1 and TRBJ2-3, with 15 bases that match TRBD2. Trimming took 1 base from V and 8 from J; bases not matched to a gene: 6. This CDR3 comprises 17 residues. Germline V gene sequence: CDR1 KGHDR, CDR2 SFDVKD. The CDR3 region has the DNA TGTGCCACCAGTGATTTAGGACTAGCGGGGGGGCCTGGTACGCAGTATTTT. The encoded protein is CATSDLGLAGGPGTQYF.

The J gene is TRBJ1-1, the V gene TRBV27; D gene ambiguous. Trimming left V 6 bases short and J 3 bases short, with 11 bases between. CDR1 and CDR2 (germline): MNHEY, SMNVEV (reference sequence). This CDR3 spans 13 amino acids. CDR3 sequence reads: CASSLTRDTEAFF. CDR3 coding DNA: TGTGCCAGCAGCCTTACAAGAGACACTGAAGCTTTCTTT.

At least ten counts were recorded for this clonotype. V is TRBV28 and J is TRBJ2-3; 7 positions match TRBD1. Unmatched junction bases numbered 11, after V lost 5 bases and J lost 0 bases. Germline values: CDR1 MDHEN, CDR2 SYDVKM. The length of the CDR3 is 17 residues. The DNA for the CDR3 is TGTGCCAGCAGTCCACAGGGGACCCTAGATAGCACAGATACGCAGTATTTT. Encoded protein: CASSPQGTLDSTDTQYF.

J is TRBJ1-6 and V is TRBV3-1; tentatively, D is TRBD1 (5 bases). CDR3 length: 14 residues. Deletions cut 1 base from V and 7 bases from J, with 8 bases between. Germline V CDR1 and CDR2: LGHDT, YNNKEL (reference sequence). CDR3 nucleotide sequence: TGTGCCAGCAGCCAAGGACAGCAGAATTCACCCCTCCACTTT. Translated: CASSQGQQNSPLHF.

This clonotype was observed a few times. The chain couples TRBV9 to TRBJ2-3; the match to TRBD2 covers 8 bases. After removal of 0 bases from V and 2 bases from J, the junction contained 5 bases not matched to a gene. Germline CDR1 reads SGDLS; CDR2 reads YYNGEE. The CDR3 runs 16 residues. CDR3 in amino acids: CASSVGLAGFTDTQYF. CDR3 in DNA: TGTGCCAGCAGCGTAGGATTAGCGGGGTTCACAGATACGCAGTATTTT.

The sample holds a few counts of this clonotype. The genes are TRBV7-9 and TRBJ1-1; D not certain. The V end lost 3 bases, the J end lost 10 bases, and 12 bases lay between the germline ends. This CDR3 is 12 amino acids long. Per the germline V gene, CDR1 is SEHNR and CDR2 is FQNEAQ (reference sequence). CDR3 sequence: CASSFNGVVAFF. Here the CDR3 DNA reads TGTGCCAGCAGCTTCAACGGGGTGGTAGCTTTCTTT.

This clonotype occurred a few times. The rearrangement links TRBV12-3 or TRBV12-4 to TRBJ2-7, with D perhaps TRBD2 (6 bases). This CDR3 region has 12 residues. Trimming removed 3 bases from V and 6 bases from J, with 9 bases in between. The CDR3 region has the DNA TGTGCCAGCAGTTTCAACGGGGGCGAGCAGTACTTC. Translation: CASSFNGGEQYF.

This rearrangement joins TRBV15 to TRBJ1-5; no reliable D call. CDR1 LNHNV and CDR2 YYDKDF come from the germline V gene (reference sequence). This CDR3 spans 15 amino acids. Trimming pared 0 bases from V and 2 bases from J, leaving 8 bases between. As DNA, the CDR3 is TGTGCCACCAGCAGAGATCGGGCGCGCAATCAGCCCCAGCATTTT. It is translated as CATSRDRARNQPQHF.

This clonotype was seen only a few times. The chain recombines TRBV5-1 with TRBJ1-1; 8 nucleotides match TRBD1. With V trimmed by 3 bases and J by 4 bases, 5 bases remained unmatched. This CDR3 comprises 14 residues. From germline, CDR1 is SGHRS and CDR2 YFSETQ. For the CDR3, the DNA is TGCGCCAGCAGCTGGGGACAGGTGATCACTGAAGCTTTCTTT. This gives the protein CASSWGQVITEAFF.

Concerning this clonotype: This may arise from a read error, as a much more abundant clone is one base away. The CDR3 sequence: CASRNRVGRETQYF. The CDR3, as DNA: TGCGCCAGCAGGAATAGGGTCGGAAGGGAGACCCAGTACTTC. The chain is built from TRBV5-1 and TRBJ2-5; D remains ambiguous. Deletions cut 5 bases from V and 5 bases from J, with 16 bases between. The CDR3 is 14 residues long. Germline V gene data show CDR1 as SGHRS and CDR2 as YFSETQ.

This clonotype was detected ten times or more. The genes are TRBV5-1 and TRBJ2-1; D is tentatively TRBD1 or TRBD2 (5 bases each). The CDR3 is made up of 14 amino acids. The V gene lost 4 bases and the J gene lost 5 bases, with 13 bases spanning the gap. Germline CDR1 reads SGHRS; CDR2 reads YFSETQ. The CDR3 region has the DNA TGCGCCAGCAGCCCCGGGACGGCAAACAATGAGCAGTTCTTC. Translating gives CASSPGTANNEQFF.

This clonotype has just a few counts. The chain recombines TRBV4-1 with TRBJ2-7, with D possibly TRBD2 on 5 matching bases. This CDR3 region has 14 residues. CDR1 and CDR2 from the germline V gene are MGHRA and YSYEKL. V dropped 4 bases and J dropped 4 bases, with 14 bases sitting between them. CDR3 sequence (DNA): TGCGCCAGCAGCCTCGGACTTGTAATTTACGAGCAGTACTTC. The encoded protein is CASSLGLVIYEQYF.

This clonotype came up a few times. The rearrangement joins TRBV19 to TRBJ2-7, with no clear D. Germline values: CDR1 LNHDA, CDR2 SQIVND (reference sequence). The CDR3 has 13 amino acids. V lost 6 bases and J 3 bases, leaving 12 bases between the germline ends. The CDR3 protein is CASSRGPVYEQYF. DNA for the CDR3: TGTGCCAGTAGCCGAGGACCAGTCTACGAGCAGTACTTC.

This sequence joins TRBV28 and TRBJ2-7, with D perhaps assigned TRBD1 or TRBD2 (6 bases each). CDR1 is MDHEN, CDR2 SYDVKM, per germline. The CDR3 runs to 14 residues. Trimming removed 9 bases at V and 2 bases at J, with 17 bases between. The CDR3 DNA is TGTGCCAGTTCCTGGGGGGCGGGACCCTACGAGCAGTACTTC. The encoded protein is CASSWGAGPYEQYF.

The rearrangement joins TRBV12-3 or TRBV12-4 to TRBJ2-5, with TRBD1 matching over 8 bases. V gave up 4 bases and J gave up 1 base; unmatched junction bases: 8. The CDR3 is 16 residues long. CDR3 loop: CASSSHGTGFQETQYF. The CDR3 DNA follows: TGTGCCAGCAGTTCCCATGGGACAGGATTCCAAGAGACCCAGTACTTC.